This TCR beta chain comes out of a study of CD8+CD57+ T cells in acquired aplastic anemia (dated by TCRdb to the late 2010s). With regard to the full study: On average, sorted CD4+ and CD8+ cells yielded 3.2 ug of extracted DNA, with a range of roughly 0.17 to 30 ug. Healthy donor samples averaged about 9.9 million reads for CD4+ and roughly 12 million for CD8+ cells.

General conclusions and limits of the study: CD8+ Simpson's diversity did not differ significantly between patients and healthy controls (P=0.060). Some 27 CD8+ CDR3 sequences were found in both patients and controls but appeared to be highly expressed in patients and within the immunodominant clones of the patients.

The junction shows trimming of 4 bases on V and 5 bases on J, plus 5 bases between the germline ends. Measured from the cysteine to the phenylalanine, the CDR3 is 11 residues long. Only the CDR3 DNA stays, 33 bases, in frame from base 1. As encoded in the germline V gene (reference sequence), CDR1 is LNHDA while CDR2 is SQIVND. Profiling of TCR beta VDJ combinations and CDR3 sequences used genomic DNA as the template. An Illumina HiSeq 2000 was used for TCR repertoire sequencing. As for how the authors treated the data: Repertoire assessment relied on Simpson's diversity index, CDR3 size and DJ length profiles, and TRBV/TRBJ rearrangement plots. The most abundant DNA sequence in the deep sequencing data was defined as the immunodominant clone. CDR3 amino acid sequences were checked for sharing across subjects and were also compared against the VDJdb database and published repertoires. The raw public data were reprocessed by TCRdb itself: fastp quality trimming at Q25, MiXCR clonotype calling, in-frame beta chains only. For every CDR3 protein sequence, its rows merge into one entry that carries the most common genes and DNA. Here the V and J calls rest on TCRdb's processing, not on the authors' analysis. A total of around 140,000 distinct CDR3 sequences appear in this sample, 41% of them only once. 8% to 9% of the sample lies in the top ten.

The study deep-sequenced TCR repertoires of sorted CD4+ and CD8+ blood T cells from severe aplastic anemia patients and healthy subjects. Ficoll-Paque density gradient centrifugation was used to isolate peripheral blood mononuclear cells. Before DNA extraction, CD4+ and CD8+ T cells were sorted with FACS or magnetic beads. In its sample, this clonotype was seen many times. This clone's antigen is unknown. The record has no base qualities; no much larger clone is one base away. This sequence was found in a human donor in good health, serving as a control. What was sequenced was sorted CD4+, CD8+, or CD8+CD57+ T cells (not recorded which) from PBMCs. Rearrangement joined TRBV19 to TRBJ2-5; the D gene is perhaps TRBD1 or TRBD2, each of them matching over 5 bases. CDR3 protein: CASSRGETQYF. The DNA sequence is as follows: TGTGCCAGTAGTAGGGGGGAGACCCAGTACTTC.